The table lists the clone carrying this T cell receptor (beta chain) with a count of one. Germline CDR1 MNHEY, CDR2 SVGAGI. The CDR3 spans 14 residues. V lost 7 bases, J lost 1 base, and 3 bases stayed unmatched. Profiling relied on immunoSEQ multiplex PCR, and the TCRdb table lists in-frame clones only, not all of them. Among over 90,000 clones listed, around 84% were seen once. The sample comes from a study of blood T cell repertoires in COVID-19. On the study more broadly: Sites in the United States, Italy and Spain provided acute and convalescent COVID-19 samples. T cells, B-cell-depleted T cells, or PBMCs supplied cDNA or gDNA.

Material: peripheral blood. V and J are TRBV6-5 and TRBJ2-3, with 9 bases matching TRBD2. The clonotype comes from a human donor in a cohort sampled during active COVID-19. The chain's CDR3 is CASTWTSGTDTQYF. DNA of the CDR3: TGTGCCAGCACCTGGACTAGCGGCACAGATACGCAGTATTTT.